The 28 T cell receptor beta chains given below trace back to one sample, sequenced in a study of T-cell memory formation after mild COVID-19. MiXCR, applied by TCRdb to the 5' RACE reads, yields one record per CDR3 protein. The table lists around 440,000 distinct CDR3 sequences, roughly 18% of them singletons. Sequencing input: PBMCs or a T cell subset sorted from them (not recorded which). These receptors all stem from an adult woman who had mild COVID-19 (a few samples of this study predate the infection). Cell type and time point are not known.

The genes are TRBV19 and TRBJ1-2; D unresolved. Germline V gene sequence: CDR1 LNHDA, CDR2 SQIVND (reference sequence). CDR3 length: 16 residues. Trimming removed 6 bases from V and 2 bases from J, with 19 bases in between. CDR3 amino acids: CASSPPGRSFNYGYTF. The DNA of the CDR3 is TGTGCCAGTAGCCCCCCGGGAAGGAGCTTCAACTATGGCTACACCTTC. Full variable domain (rest looked up from reference TRBV19 and TRBJ1-2): DGGITQSPKYLFRKEGQNVTLSCEQNLNHDAMYWYRQDPGQGLRLIYYSQIVNDFQKGDIAEGYSVSREKKESFPLTVTSAQKNPTAFYLCASSPPGRSFNYGYTFGSGTRLTVV.

This clonotype was seen a few times. The rearrangement joins TRBV4-1 to TRBJ1-1, with 10 bases that match TRBD1. The V and J ends lost 3 bases and 4 bases, in that order; junction bases with no gene match: 8. The CDR3 sequence is 16 residues long. CDR1 is MGHRA, CDR2 YSYEKL, per germline. The CDR3 nucleotides are TGCGCCAGCAGCCACGCCCGGGACAGGGGTTTCACTGAAGCTTTCTTT. Residues: CASSHARDRGFTEAFF.

Many counts were recorded for this clonotype. V and J are TRBV12-3 or TRBV12-4 and TRBJ2-1; 15 nucleotides match TRBD2. The trim removed 6 bases at V and 4 bases at J, leaving 1 base unmatched. The CDR3 has 15 residues. The CDR3: CASRGTSGGYNEQFF. CDR3 DNA: TGTGCCAGCAGAGGGACTAGCGGGGGGTACAATGAGCAGTTCTTC.

The V and J genes are TRBV6-5 and TRBJ1-2, with D possibly TRBD1 on 5 matching bases. Trimming stripped 0 bases from V and 3 bases from J, with 14 bases between. The CDR3 is made up of 16 amino acids. CDR1 and CDR2 from the germline V gene are MNHEY and SVGAGI. As DNA, the CDR3 is TGTGCCAGCAGTTACTCGTCGGGGCAATTCTACTATGGCTACACCTTC. Protein product: CASSYSSGQFYYGYTF.

V gene TRBV27 combines with J gene TRBJ2-7; D call uncertain. Germline assignment: CDR1 MNHEY and CDR2 SMNVEV (reference sequence). The V gene lost 0 bases and the J gene lost 6 bases, with 9 bases spanning the gap. The CDR3 is made up of 13 amino acids. CDR3 nucleotide sequence: TGTGCCAGCAGTTTATCCAGTGTGGGCGAGCAGTACTTC. This codes for CASSLSSVGEQYF.

The rearrangement uses TRBV20-1 and TRBJ2-3; TRBD2 matches 11 bases. Losses at the gene ends were 1 base for V and 5 bases for J; bases not matched to a gene: 11. Germline values: CDR1 DFQATT, CDR2 SNEGSKA (reference sequence). The CDR3 contains 17 residues. This chain's CDR3 is CSARVGTSGSQGDTQYF. The CDR3 DNA is TGCAGTGCTAGAGTCGGTACTAGCGGGAGTCAAGGAGATACGCAGTATTTT.

The chain recombines TRBV19 with TRBJ2-1, with 11 nucleotides matching TRBD2. This CDR3 region has 15 residues. Germline CDR1 reads LNHDA; CDR2 reads SQIVND (reference sequence). The V gene end was trimmed by 1 base and the J gene end by 8 bases; junction bases not matched to a gene: 4. The CDR3 protein is CASSIVSSGGDEQFF. The CDR3 nucleotides are TGTGCCAGTAGTATAGTGAGTAGCGGGGGGGATGAGCAGTTCTTC.

This clonotype has only a few counts. The CDR3 region is CASSYGRSGEQYF. CDR3 DNA sequence: TGTGCCAGCAGTTACGGCAGGTCGGGGGAGCAGTACTTC. V is TRBV6-5 and J is TRBJ2-7, with a weak D call TRBD2 (5 bases). Deletions cut 2 bases from V and 7 bases from J, with 12 bases between. CDR1 is MNHEY, CDR2 SVGAGI, per germline. The CDR3 contains 13 residues.

This clonotype was observed a handful of times. J is TRBJ2-7 and V is TRBV7-2; TRBD1 aligns across 9 bases. Germline lookup yields CDR1 SGHTA and CDR2 FQGNSA. The V segment lost 2 bases and the J segment 4 bases; nucleotides outside the gene matches: 12. CDR3 length: 17 residues. CDR3 bases: TGTGCCAGCAGCTTACGAGGGGTGGACAGGGGTCTGTACGAGCAGTACTTC. Its translation is CASSLRGVDRGLYEQYF. Using reference TRBV7-2 and TRBJ2-7 for the parts outside the CDR3, the full variable domain is GAGVSQSPSNKVTEKGKDVELRCDPISGHTALYWYRQSLGQGLEFLIYFQGNSAPDKSGLPSDRFSAERTGGSVSTLTIQRTQQEDSAVYLCASSLRGVDRGLYEQYFGPGTRLTVT.

This clonotype appeared a few times. This sequence joins TRBV7-2 and TRBJ2-7; a weak D match, TRBD1 (7 bases). Germline CDR1 is SGHTA and CDR2 is FQGNSA. The CDR3 is 15 residues long. The germline V and J ends were trimmed by 5 bases and 2 bases, with 16 bases remaining between them. CDR3 bases: TGTGCCAGCAGCCCCCGGGGGACAGCAGCCTACGAGCAGTACTTC. It yields the protein CASSPRGTAAYEQYF.

The chain combines TRBV9 with TRBJ2-5; TRBD2 aligns across 9 bases. The CDR3 spans 17 residues. V shed 4 bases, J shed 0 bases, and the junction held 10 bases outside the gene matches. Per the germline V gene, CDR1 is SGDLS and CDR2 is YYNGEE. CDR3 nucleotide sequence: TGTGCCAGCAGCCCTATGAGGACTAGCGAGTACCAAGAGACCCAGTACTTC. Its protein is CASSPMRTSEYQETQYF.

This chain connects TRBV24-1 to TRBJ2-5; D possibly corresponds to TRBD2 (5 bases). V was trimmed by 3 bases and J by 2 bases, leaving 9 bases between them. The length of the CDR3 is 14 residues. Germline CDR1 and CDR2: KGHDR and SFDVKD. The CDR3 protein is CATSDASGQETQYF. In nucleotides, the CDR3 is TGTGCCACCAGTGATGCAAGCGGTCAAGAGACCCAGTACTTC.

There are a few counts of this clonotype. The chain couples TRBV9 to TRBJ2-5; 9 bases map to TRBD2. The CDR3 runs to 16 residues. The germline V gene encodes CDR1 SGDLS and CDR2 YYNGEE. Trimming cost V 4 bases and J 5 bases; bases outside gene matches: 12. The CDR3 DNA reads TGTGCCAGCAGCACTAGAGCGGGGGGAGAGTCGGAGACCCAGTACTTC. Its translation is CASSTRAGGESETQYF.

The chain couples TRBV5-1 to TRBJ2-1; 9 bases are shared with TRBD2. CDR3 length equals 17 residues. Germline CDR1 is SGHRS and CDR2 is YFSETQ. With V trimmed by 0 bases and J by 3 bases, 7 bases remained unmatched. This CDR3 is CASSLAVVAGVYNEQFF. CDR3 coding DNA: TGCGCCAGCAGCTTGGCCGTAGTAGCGGGAGTCTACAATGAGCAGTTCTTC.

V usage is TRBV20-1 and J usage is TRBJ2-3, with D unclear. Trimming left V 4 bases short and J 0 bases short, with 8 bases between. The CDR3 sequence is 13 residues long. Germline assignment: CDR1 DFQATT and CDR2 SNEGSKA (reference sequence). The CDR3 protein is CSANQRSTDTQYF. The CDR3, as DNA: TGCAGTGCTAACCAGAGAAGCACAGATACGCAGTATTTT.

This clonotype was observed many times. The V gene is TRBV9, the J gene TRBJ2-2, with D uncertain. The germline CDR1 and CDR2 sequences are SGDLS and YYNGEE. The length of the CDR3 is 15 residues. Trimming stripped 4 bases from V and 4 bases from J, with 14 bases between. This CDR3 reads CASSPPGEGTGELFF. As DNA, the CDR3 is TGTGCCAGCAGCCCACCAGGTGAAGGCACCGGGGAGCTGTTTTTT.

This chain uses TRBV7-9 with TRBJ2-7; TRBD1 aligns across 9 bases. Germline CDR1 and CDR2: SEHNR and FQNEAQ (reference sequence). The CDR3 covers 17 residues. The V and J ends lost 8 bases and 3 bases, in that order; junction bases with no gene match: 17. CDR3 sequence (DNA): TGTGCCAGCGGCCGAAAAGCCCGGGACAGGGTTAACTACGAGCAGTACTTC. As protein: CASGRKARDRVNYEQYF.

V and J are TRBV2 and TRBJ2-7, with 7 bases aligning to TRBD2. V shed 2 bases and J 1 base; nucleotides not matched to a gene: 2. This CDR3 region has 14 residues. The germline V gene has CDR1 SNHLY and CDR2 FYNNEI. The chain's CDR3 is CASSERGESYEQYF. CDR3 sequence (DNA): TGTGCCAGCAGTGAACGGGGGGAGTCCTACGAGCAGTACTTC.

A few counts support this clonotype. This chain uses TRBV9 with TRBJ2-7; D ambiguous. This CDR3 has 14 residues. Between the trimmed V and J ends, which lost 1 base and 5 bases, there was a span of 13 bases. CDR1 and CDR2 (germline): SGDLS, YYNGEE. CDR3 sequence (DNA): TGTGCCAGCAGCGTAACTCCCGGAAGTCACGAGCAGTACTTC. Translation: CASSVTPGSHEQYF.

J is TRBJ2-7 and V is TRBV4-1; the match to TRBD1 covers 7 bases. The CDR3 has 16 residues. J was trimmed by 2 bases and V by 0 bases; bases with no gene match: 7. Germline lookup yields CDR1 MGHRA and CDR2 YSYEKL. The CDR3 nucleotides are TGCGCCAGCAGCCAAGACCCGGGACAGCTTACCTACGAGCAGTACTTC. The encoded protein is CASSQDPGQLTYEQYF.

This clonotype occurred a few times. The J gene is TRBJ2-4, the V gene TRBV2; D may be TRBD2 (7 bases). The CDR3 spans 13 residues. Germline CDR1 SNHLY, CDR2 FYNNEI. V lost 9 bases, J lost 4 bases, and 13 bases lay in between. Written as DNA, the CDR3 is TGTGCCAGTGGGGGGGCGCGTAAAAACATTCAGTACTTC. It encodes CASGGARKNIQYF.

The sample holds a few counts of this clonotype. J is TRBJ2-5 and V is TRBV7-2; 10 bases line up with TRBD2. V was pared by 1 base and J by 5 bases, with 7 bases of the junction left unmatched. CDR1 SGHTA and CDR2 FQGNSA come from the germline V gene. CDR3 size: 16 residues. CDR3 DNA: TGTGCCAGCAGCTTAGGGGCTAGCGGGAGTCGGGAGACCCAGTACTTC. This gives the protein CASSLGASGSRETQYF.

The chain is built from TRBV25-1 and TRBJ2-1, with D possibly matching TRBD2 (6 bases). CDR3 length: 12 amino acids. The V end was cut by 11 bases, the J end by 7 bases, with 15 bases between. Germline V gives CDR1 MGHDK, CDR2 SYGVNS. The chain's CDR3 is CASSGVLNEQFF. In DNA, the CDR3 is TGTGCCTCTTCGGGAGTTCTAAATGAGCAGTTCTTC.

CDR3 in amino acids: CASSLSGGRKQYF. The CDR3 coding sequence is TGTGCCAGCAGTCTTAGCGGGGGCAGGAAGCAGTACTTC. This rearrangement joins TRBV6-5 to TRBJ2-7; 9 positions agree with TRBD2. The germline gives CDR1 MNHEY, CDR2 SVGAGI. The CDR3 has 13 amino acids. Trimming removed 5 bases from V and 8 bases from J; junction bases left unmatched: 7.

This chain uses TRBV29-1 with TRBJ2-7, with 9 bases that match TRBD2. The germline CDR1 and CDR2 sequences are SQVTM and ANQGSEA. The CDR3 runs 13 residues. V shed 2 bases, J shed 2 bases, and the junction held 1 base outside the gene matches. The CDR3 here is CSVELAGTYEQYF. CDR3 in DNA: TGCAGCGTTGAACTAGCGGGAACCTACGAGCAGTACTTC.

This clonotype was counted only a few times. The chain joins TRBV9 to TRBJ2-1, with TRBD2 matching 9 bases. The CDR3 consists of 13 residues. Trimming removed 2 bases from V and 8 bases from J; junction bases left unmatched: 2. CDR1 is SGDLS, CDR2 YYNGEE, per germline. The CDR3 protein is CASSVREGYEQFF. DNA for the CDR3: TGTGCCAGCAGCGTGCGGGAGGGATATGAGCAGTTCTTC.

The chain has TRBV11-3 and TRBJ2-7; D gene uncertain. Trimming took 6 bases from V and 2 from J, leaving 8 bases between them. The CDR3 has 12 residues. Germline V gives CDR1 SGHNT, CDR2 YENEEA. In DNA, the CDR3 is TGTGCCAGCAGATTGGCCACCTACGAGCAGTACTTC. As protein: CASRLATYEQYF.

The CDR3 DNA reads TGTGCCAGTAACATTCAGGGGATCGGTGAAGCTTTCTTT. It yields the protein CASNIQGIGEAFF. The rearrangement links TRBV19 to TRBJ1-1; D is possibly TRBD1 (6 bases). Trimming shortened V by 7 bases and J by 7 bases, and 16 bases separated the two germline ends. Germline-derived CDR1 and CDR2 are LNHDA and SQIVND (reference sequence). This CDR3 has 13 residues.